This passage covers 30 T cell receptor beta chains from one sample sequenced in a study of T cells after posttransplantation cyclophosphamide listed by TCRdb under 2016. Libraries were constructed by the immunoSEQ multiplex PCR assay. Drawn from immuneACCESS, this table holds only the in-frame rearrangements with V and J called that TCRdb kept. Clones are partly lost; checked studies trace under half to an unresolved V gene and leave the rest unexplained. Here the sample lists 20,000 to 30,000 clones, none seen once only. The top ten clones comprise around 1.4% of the sample. The sample comprised PBMCs. The source of these receptors is a man in his forties or fifties in good health, CMV-negative, and a related stem cell transplant donor.

This clone was counted ten times or more. The V call is TRBV7-6, the J call TRBJ2-3, with TRBD2 matching over 12 bases. Trimming at V came to 5 bases and at J to 6 bases, leaving 12 bases not matched to a gene. The CDR3 runs to 17 residues. Germline assignment: CDR1 SGHVS and CDR2 FNYEAQ. CDR3 in amino acids: CASSPTSPSGGADTQYF. Here the CDR3 DNA reads TGTGCCAGCAGCCCGACCTCCCCTAGCGGGGGGGCCGATACGCAGTATTTT.

This clone was counted many times. V gene TRBV9 combines with J gene TRBJ2-1, with 9 nucleotides matching TRBD1. The CDR3 totals 15 residues. V shed 2 bases and J 9 bases; nucleotides not matched to a gene: 9. CDR1 SGDLS and CDR2 YYNGEE come from the germline V gene. CDR3 in amino acids: CASSVAGTGLSEQFF. CDR3 in DNA: TGTGCCAGCAGCGTTGCCGGGACAGGGTTGAGTGAGCAGTTCTTC.

This clone showed up many times. The chain recombines TRBV28 with TRBJ1-5; 9 positions agree with TRBD1. After removal of 8 bases from V and 8 bases from J, the junction contained 7 bases not matched to a gene. This CDR3 is 13 amino acids long. Germline V gene sequence: CDR1 MDHEN, CDR2 SYDVKM. The CDR3 sequence is CASGDRERKPQHF. CDR3 sequence (DNA): TGTGCCAGCGGGGACAGGGAGCGGAAGCCCCAGCATTTT.

This clone has at least ten counts. V usage is TRBV5-1 and J usage is TRBJ2-3; D unresolved. Trimming took 4 bases from V and 4 from J, leaving 10 bases between them. This CDR3 has 13 amino acids. Germline V gene data show CDR1 as SGHRS and CDR2 as YFSETQ. CDR3 region: CASSIYLPDTQYF. Here the CDR3 DNA reads TGCGCCAGCAGCATCTACCTTCCAGATACGCAGTATTTT.

This clone was detected ten times or more. The V and J genes are TRBV27 and TRBJ2-3; 12 bases are a match to TRBD2. Germline V CDR1 and CDR2: MNHEY, SMNVEV (reference sequence). The CDR3 extends over 20 amino acids. The V gene end was trimmed by 3 bases and the J gene end by 0 bases; junction bases not matched to a gene: 13. The CDR3 nucleotides read TGTGCCAGCAGTTTCAGGGTTGGGTCGACTAGCGGGAGCAGCACAGATACGCAGTATTTT. It encodes CASSFRVGSTSGSSTDTQYF.

This clone has at least ten counts. This chain uses TRBV11-2 with TRBJ2-7, with 7 bases lining up with TRBD1. CDR3 length: 13 amino acids. V lost 7 bases, J lost 2 bases, and 5 bases stayed unmatched. Germline-derived CDR1 and CDR2 are SGHAT and FQNNGV. The CDR3 sequence is CASTLTGPYEQYF. For the CDR3, the DNA is TGTGCCAGCACTCTGACAGGGCCCTACGAGCAGTACTTC.

In this sample, this clone turned up many times. V and J are TRBV29-1 and TRBJ2-7, with TRBD2 matching 9 bases. The CDR3 covers 14 residues. Trimming cost V 0 bases and J 7 bases; bases outside gene matches: 7. Germline lookup yields CDR1 SQVTM and CDR2 ANQGSEA. CDR3: CSVEDLAGSEEQYF. The DNA for the CDR3 is TGCAGCGTTGAAGACCTAGCGGGATCGGAAGAGCAGTACTTC.

This clone was recorded many times. Other DNA variants within this sample encode the same CDR3. This rearrangement joins TRBV6-1 to TRBJ1-2; 7 bases match TRBD1. CDR1 and CDR2 (germline): MNHNS, SASEGT. The CDR3 spans 14 residues. The V segment lost 10 bases and the J segment 5 bases; nucleotides outside the gene matches: 13. The CDR3 coding sequence is TGTGCCACCGTACCTCCCGGGACAGCATATGGCTACACCTTC. This encodes CATVPPGTAYGYTF.

This clone has just a few counts. The chain uses TRBV11-3 and TRBJ2-5, with D maybe TRBD1 (9 bases). Germline V CDR1 and CDR2: SGHNT, YENEEA. The V gene lost 5 bases and the J gene lost 4 bases, with 20 bases spanning the gap. The CDR3 runs to 16 residues. The CDR3 nucleotides read TGTGCCAGCAGCGTCGGGGGGGACAGGGTCCGAGAGACCCAGTACTTC. It is translated as CASSVGGDRVRETQYF.

There are many counts of this clone. The chain joins TRBV5-1 to TRBJ1-1, with 12 nucleotides matching TRBD1. Trimming took 7 bases from V and 1 from J; bases not matched to a gene: 2. Germline assignment: CDR1 SGHRS and CDR2 YFSETQ. The CDR3 sequence is 14 residues long. The CDR3 reads CASGTGGANTEAFF. For the CDR3, the DNA is TGCGCCAGCGGGACAGGGGGCGCGAACACTGAAGCTTTCTTT. Looking up the rest from reference TRBV5-1 and TRBJ1-1 gives the full variable domain: KAGVTQTPRYLIKTRGQQVTLSCSPISGHRSVSWYQQTPGQGLQFLFEYFSETQRNKGNFPGRFSGRQFSNSRSEMNVSTLELGDSALYLCASGTGGANTEAFFGQGTRLTVV.

This clone was counted at least ten times. This chain uses TRBV9 with TRBJ2-7; D is unresolved. V gave up 0 bases and J gave up 12 bases, with 13 bases separating them. Germline V gene data show CDR1 as SGDLS and CDR2 as YYNGEE. CDR3 length: 12 residues. CDR3 loop: CASSVDSRRLYF. CDR3 sequence (DNA): TGTGCCAGCAGCGTAGATTCGAGGCGTCTGTACTTC. Together with reference TRBV9 and TRBJ2-7, the CDR3 gives the full variable domain: DSGVTQTPKHLITATGQRVTLRCSPRSGDLSVYWYQQSLDQGLQFLIQYYNGEERAKGNILERFSAQQFPDLHSELNLSSLELGDSALYFCASSVDSRRLYFGPGTRLTVT.

This clone has at least ten counts. The gene calls are TRBV19 and TRBJ2-5; 7 positions agree with TRBD2. Germline lookup yields CDR1 LNHDA and CDR2 SQIVND (reference sequence). With 8 bases clipped from V and 4 bases from J, the junction kept 7 bases outside the gene matches. The CDR3 runs to 13 residues. The CDR3 is CASGLVAGETQYF. The CDR3 nucleotides read TGTGCCAGTGGACTAGTCGCGGGAGAGACCCAGTACTTC.

Many counts were recorded for this clone. The chain uses TRBV6-5 and TRBJ1-5; 9 positions match TRBD1. The germline CDR1 and CDR2 sequences are MNHEY and SVGAGI. Unmatched junction bases numbered 4, after V lost 5 bases and J lost 2 bases. CDR3 length: 15 residues. The CDR3 loop reads CASSTRTGGNQPQHF. CDR3 coding DNA: TGTGCCAGCAGTACACGGACAGGGGGCAATCAGCCCCAGCATTTT.

In its sample, this clone was seen many times. The chain employs TRBV5-1 and TRBJ2-5; 12 bases line up with TRBD2. The CDR3 sequence is 15 residues long. Germline V CDR1 and CDR2: SGHRS, YFSETQ. The trim removed 4 bases at V and 5 bases at J, leaving 6 bases unmatched. This CDR3 is CASSPSGGAYETQYF. CDR3 nucleotide sequence: TGCGCCAGCAGCCCTAGCGGGGGGGCCTATGAGACCCAGTACTTC. Using reference TRBV5-1 and TRBJ2-5 for the parts outside the CDR3, the full variable domain is KAGVTQTPRYLIKTRGQQVTLSCSPISGHRSVSWYQQTPGQGLQFLFEYFSETQRNKGNFPGRFSGRQFSNSRSEMNVSTLELGDSALYLCASSPSGGAYETQYFGPGTRLLVL.

This clone turned up a few times. The chain employs TRBV5-5 and TRBJ2-5, with no clear D. Per germline, CDR1 SGHKS and CDR2 YYEKEE (reference sequence). The CDR3 covers 14 residues. V was shortened by 2 bases and J by 0 bases, with 8 bases between the two germline ends. CDR3 in DNA: TGTGCCAGCAGCTTTCGTGAGTACCAAGAGACCCAGTACTTC. This translates into CASSFREYQETQYF.

This clone was counted many times. The chain couples TRBV6-4 to TRBJ1-2; weak D call: TRBD1 (6 bases). Trimming took off 6 bases at V and 5 bases at J, with 16 bases between the two ends. The germline CDR1 and CDR2 sequences are MRHNA and SNTAGT. The CDR3 totals 14 residues. CDR3 residues: CASRREAGDYGYTF. CDR3 DNA: TGTGCCAGCAGAAGGGAAGCAGGGGATTATGGCTACACCTTC.

This clone was counted at least ten times. The V and J genes are TRBV5-6 and TRBJ2-5; 7 nucleotides match TRBD2. V lost 0 bases and J lost 1; bases outside the gene matches: 3. Looked up from germline, CDR1 is SGHDT and CDR2 is YYEEEE. The CDR3 is 15 residues long. The CDR3 reads CASSLAPSGQETQYF. The CDR3 DNA follows: TGTGCCAGCAGCTTGGCCCCTAGCGGCCAAGAGACCCAGTACTTC.

This clone appeared many times. The chain has TRBV18 and TRBJ2-7; TRBD2 matches at 9 bases. Germline assignment: CDR1 KGHSH and CDR2 LQKENI. CDR3 length: 14 amino acids. Trimming removed 4 bases from V and 2 bases from J; junction bases left unmatched: 3. The CDR3 region is CASSQTSGTYEQYF. The CDR3 region has the DNA TGTGCCAGCTCACAGACTAGCGGAACCTACGAGCAGTACTTC. The whole variable domain, filled in from reference TRBV18 and TRBJ2-7, reads NAGVMQNPRHLVRRRGQEARLRCSPMKGHSHVYWYRQLPEEGLKFMVYLQKENIIDESGMPKERFSAEFPKEGPSILRIQQVVRGDSAAYFCASSQTSGTYEQYFGPGTRLTVT.

The sample holds many counts of this clone. This rearrangement joins TRBV20-1 to TRBJ2-5; the D is unclear. This CDR3 has 11 amino acids. V lost 7 bases to trimming and J lost 2 bases, with 8 bases between them. CDR1 DFQATT and CDR2 SNEGSKA come from the germline V gene (reference sequence). The CDR3 is CSVGLQETQYF. The CDR3 bases are TGCAGTGTTGGCCTTCAAGAGACCCAGTACTTC.

This clone has a count of ten or more. The V gene is TRBV29-1, the J gene TRBJ2-4; TRBD1 matches at 9 bases. Per germline, CDR1 SQVTM and CDR2 ANQGSEA. The CDR3 extends over 15 amino acids. Losses at the gene ends were 3 bases for V and 7 bases for J; bases not matched to a gene: 10. The CDR3: CSVDFFTGGRNIQYF. The CDR3 coding sequence is TGCAGCGTTGATTTTTTTACAGGGGGCCGGAACATTCAGTACTTC.

This clone was observed at least ten times. CDR3 bases: TGTGCCAGCAGTTACGGAGGAGTATATGGCTACACCTTC. Encoded protein: CASSYGGVYGYTF. This sequence joins TRBV6-5 and TRBJ1-2; the D is unclear. This CDR3 spans 13 amino acids. Trimming shortened V by 2 bases and J by 5 bases, and 9 bases separated the two germline ends. CDR1 MNHEY and CDR2 SVGAGI come from the germline V gene.

This clone was observed many times. The chain combines TRBV5-1 with TRBJ2-3; weak D call: TRBD1 (5 bases). This CDR3 contains 15 residues. From germline, CDR1 is SGHRS and CDR2 YFSETQ. V shed 1 base and J shed 3 bases, with 12 bases lying between them. The CDR3 spells CASSLRDSPTDTQYF. The CDR3 DNA reads TGCGCCAGCAGCTTGCGAGACAGTCCTACAGATACGCAGTATTTT.

This clone was seen many times. V is TRBV6-4 and J is TRBJ2-1; 12 bases match TRBD2. Germline V lookup: CDR1 MRHNA, CDR2 SNTAGT. Trimming cost V 5 bases and J 8 bases; bases outside gene matches: 13. The CDR3 consists of 17 residues. In DNA, the CDR3 is TGTGCCAGCAGTAAAGAATTGACTAGCGGGAGTTCAGATGAGCAGTTCTTC. Translating gives CASSKELTSGSSDEQFF.

This clone was detected ten times or more. The chain employs TRBV2 and TRBJ1-1, with D perhaps TRBD1 (5 bases). The length of the CDR3 is 14 residues. CDR1 is SNHLY, CDR2 FYNNEI, per germline. V dropped 2 bases and J dropped 1 base, with 8 bases sitting between them. The CDR3 reads CASSEQGPNTEAFF. The CDR3 nucleotides are TGTGCCAGCAGTGAACAGGGCCCGAACACTGAAGCTTTCTTT. Filled out from reference TRBV2 and TRBJ1-1, the complete variable domain reads EPEVTQTPSHQVTQMGQEVILRCVPISNHLYFYWYRQILGQKVEFLVSFYNNEISEKSEIFDDQFSVERPDGSNFTLKIRSTKLEDSAMYFCASSEQGPNTEAFFGQGTRLTVV.

This clone was recorded many times. The V gene is TRBV9, the J gene TRBJ1-1; 10 positions match TRBD1. Germline CDR1 SGDLS, CDR2 YYNGEE. CDR3 size: 17 residues. V was clipped by 4 bases and J by 4 bases; unmatched bases: 13. The CDR3 DNA reads TGTGCCAGCAGCAACAACCGACAGGGGGCGGTACCCACTGAAGCTTTCTTT. This gives the protein CASSNNRQGAVPTEAFF.

At least ten counts were recorded for this clone. The V and J genes are TRBV5-1 and TRBJ2-7; TRBD2 is a possible D gene (6 bases). Trimming stripped 4 bases from V and 5 bases from J, with 16 bases between. This CDR3 is 14 amino acids long. Germline V CDR1 and CDR2: SGHRS, YFSETQ. CDR3 sequence reads: CASSPGGGIHEQYF. For the CDR3, the DNA is TGCGCCAGCAGCCCGGGTGGGGGGATCCACGAGCAGTACTTC.

This clone came up many times. The chain carries TRBV19 and TRBJ2-7, with TRBD1 matching over 10 bases. The V gene's germline CDR1 is LNHDA and CDR2 SQIVND (reference sequence). Trimming removed 9 bases from V and 5 bases from J; junction bases left unmatched: 7. CDR3 length: 13 amino acids. CDR3 region: CASKDRGRNEQYF. The DNA for the CDR3 is TGTGCCAGCAAAGACAGGGGGCGGAACGAGCAGTACTTC.

This clone was counted many times. This chain connects TRBV7-9 to TRBJ2-7; TRBD2 is a possible D gene (6 bases). Germline CDR1 is SEHNR and CDR2 is FQNEAQ (reference sequence). Trimming took off 10 bases at V and 2 bases at J, with 15 bases between the two ends. This CDR3 region has 13 residues. The DNA for the CDR3 is TGTGCCACCAATAGGGGAGGCACCTACGAGCAGTACTTC. Translated, it gives CATNRGGTYEQYF.

This clone appeared many times. The chain uses TRBV11-2 and TRBJ1-1; tentative D call: TRBD1 (6 bases). The length of the CDR3 is 15 residues. Trimming stripped 3 bases from V and 8 bases from J, with 19 bases between. Germline V gene data show CDR1 as SGHAT and CDR2 as FQNNGV. In nucleotides, the CDR3 is TGTGCCAGCAGCTTGAACCCGGGGGAGGGGGGAGAAGCTTTCTTT. This codes for CASSLNPGEGGEAFF.

This clone was recorded at least ten times. The chain is built from TRBV10-3 and TRBJ1-2; 7 bases fit TRBD1. The germline CDR1 and CDR2 sequences are ENHRY and SYGVKD. CDR3 length: 14 amino acids. Germline trimming cut 8 bases from V and 8 bases from J; bases unmatched to any gene: 14. Here the CDR3 reads CAISQLTGSRGYTF. The CDR3 DNA reads as TGTGCCATCTCCCAGTTGACAGGGAGTAGGGGCTACACCTTC.